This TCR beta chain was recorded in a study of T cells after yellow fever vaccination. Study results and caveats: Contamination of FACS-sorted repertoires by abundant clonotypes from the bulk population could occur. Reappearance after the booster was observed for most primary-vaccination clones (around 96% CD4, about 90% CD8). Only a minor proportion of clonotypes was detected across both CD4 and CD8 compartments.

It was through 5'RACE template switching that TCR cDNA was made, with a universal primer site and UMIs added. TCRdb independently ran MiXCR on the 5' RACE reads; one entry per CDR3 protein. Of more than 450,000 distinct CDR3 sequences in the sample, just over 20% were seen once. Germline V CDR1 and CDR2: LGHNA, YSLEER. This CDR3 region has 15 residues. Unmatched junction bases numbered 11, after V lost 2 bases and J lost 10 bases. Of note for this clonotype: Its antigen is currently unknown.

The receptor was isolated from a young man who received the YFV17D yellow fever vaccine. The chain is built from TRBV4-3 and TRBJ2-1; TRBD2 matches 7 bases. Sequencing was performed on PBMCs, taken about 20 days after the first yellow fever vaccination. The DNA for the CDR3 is TGCGCCAGCAGCCAACTCCGGGGACTATCGGGGGAGCAGTTCTTC. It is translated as CASSQLRGLSGEQFF.